The rows below give T cell receptor beta chains drawn from one sample of a study of cytomegalovirus exposure and HLA in healthy donors. Measured with immunoSEQ multiplex PCR; TCRdb has only the in-frame clones, and not every one. In the table there are around 180,000 clones, 84% of which are singletons. The specimen sequenced was PBMCs. All receptors derive from a man in his late teens or twenties in good health and CMV-seronegative. CDR3s include the opening cysteine and the closing phenylalanine or tryptophan. A D gene is named only where the DNA matches it firmly. Only some rows state a clone size, as once, few, many or a class for expanded clones.

.	.	TRBV20-1	TRBJ1-1	TGCAGTGCTGGGAGTACTGAAGCTTTCTTT	CSAGSTEAFF
once	TRBD2	TRBV4-1	TRBJ2-3	TGCGCCAGCAGCCAAGTCGGGACTAGCGGATGGGGTGCAGATACGCAGTATTTT	CASSQVGTSGWGADTQYF
.	TRBD2	TRBV7-9	TRBJ2-3	TGTGCCAGCAGCTTATGGGCTTCGGCGGGGGGACTAGATACGCAGTATTTT	CASSLWASAGGLDTQYF
.	.	TRBV18	TRBJ2-2	TGTGCCAGCTCACCGACGCAGGGATGGGTGTCCGGGGAGCTGTTTTTT	CASSPTQGWVSGELFF
.	TRBD2	TRBV27	TRBJ2-3	TGTGCCAGCAGTTCCACTAGCGGAAACACAGATACGCAGTATTTT	CASSSTSGNTDTQYF
.	.	TRBV11-1	TRBJ2-2	TGTGCCAGCAGCTTAGAAGGGGTCACCGGGGAGCTGTTTTTT	CASSLEGVTGELFF
.	.	TRBV7-3	TRBJ2-7	TGTGCCAGCAGCGATCAGTTACATGCTTACGAGCAGTACTTC	CASSDQLHAYEQYF
once	TRBD1	TRBV5-1	TRBJ2-7	TGCGCCAGCAGCTCGAAGGGGACAGGGGGCTGGCAGTACTTC	CASSSKGTGGWQYF
.	.	TRBV2	TRBJ2-7	TGTGCCAGCCGATACTCCGTAACCTACGAGCAGTACTTC	CASRYSVTYEQYF
.	TRBD1	TRBV4-1	TRBJ1-1	TGCGCCAGCAGCCTTAGGACAGGGGGCAATGAAGCTTTCTTT	CASSLRTGGNEAFF
.	TRBD1	TRBV19	TRBJ2-2	TGTGCCAGTAGTATAAGGTACAGGACAGGGGTCACCGGGGAGCTGTTTTTT	CASSIRYRTGVTGELFF
.	.	TRBV30	TRBJ2-2	TGTGCCTGGAGTGTAATTGGAGGCACCGGGGAGCTGTTTTTT	CAWSVIGGTGELFF
.	.	TRBV5-8	TRBJ1-1	TGTGCCAGAAAGAGTAGGGGTATGAACACTGAAGCTTTCTTT	CARKSRGMNTEAFF
.	TRBD1	TRBV19	TRBJ1-5	TGTGCCAGTAGTTCTCAGGGGGCGAGCAATCAGCCCCAGCATTTT	CASSSQGASNQPQHF
.	TRBD1	TRBV11-1	TRBJ2-5	TGTGCCAGCAGCTTGACAGGGGGATTTGGGTTAGAGACCCAGTACTTC	CASSLTGGFGLETQYF
few	.	TRBV13	TRBJ1-2	TGTGCCAGCAGCTTGCGACGGGGGGGAGACTATGGCTACACCTTC	CASSLRRGGDYGYTF
.	TRBD1	TRBV2	TRBJ1-3	TGTGCCAGCAGTCTTGGACAGGGGGCGGAGGTACTCCGAAACACCATATATTTT	CASSLGQGAEVLRNTIYF
.	TRBD1	TRBV6-6	TRBJ1-1	TGTGCCAGCATCAACTACTCAGGGGGCGGAGAAGCTTTCTTT	CASINYSGGGEAFF
.	.	TRBV7-9	TRBJ1-1	TGTTCCAGCAGCTTAGATCTAACAGGTGAAGCTTTCTTT	CSSSLDLTGEAFF
.	TRBD2	TRBV4-1	TRBJ2-3	TGCGCCAGCAGCCAGGTTGGACTAGCGGGGGGAACAGATACGCAGTATTTT	CASSQVGLAGGTDTQYF
few	.	TRBV10-2	TRBJ2-7	TGCGCCAGCGGTGCCCTATACGAGCAGTACTTC	CASGALYEQYF
.	.	TRBV7-9	TRBJ1-1	TGTGCCAGCAGCCAGATTGGCGGGAACACTGAAGCTTTCTTT	CASSQIGGNTEAFF
few	.	TRBV13	TRBJ2-7	TGTGCCAGCAGCTTAGCGGGGGAGCAGTACTTC	CASSLAGEQYF
.	.	TRBV12-1	TRBJ1-2	TGTGCCAGCAGCCCCGGGACAGGGGAGACCTATGGCTACACCTTC	CASSPGTGETYGYTF
.	TRBD2	TRBV27	TRBJ2-7	TGTGCCAGCAGTTTAGCGGGGGATCTCTCCTACGAGCAGTACTTC	CASSLAGDLSYEQYF
.	TRBD2	TRBV4-1	TRBJ2-7	TGCGCCAGCAGCGCCTTAGCGGGAGCCCGGTACGAGCAGTACTTC	CASSALAGARYEQYF
.	.	TRBV19	TRBJ1-5	TGTGCCAGTAGTATAAATTCAGGGGATTGGCACAATCAGCCCCAGCATTTT	CASSINSGDWHNQPQHF
.	TRBD1	TRBV5-6	TRBJ1-4	TGTGCCAGCAGCTTACAGGGGGGAGTTGCAACTAATGAAAAACTGTTTTTT	CASSLQGGVATNEKLFF
.	.	TRBV7-9	TRBJ2-1	TGTGCCAGCAGCTTAGGGGCAGCTCAGGGGAATGAGCAGTTCTTC	CASSLGAAQGNEQFF
few	TRBD1	TRBV19	TRBJ2-3	TGTGCCAGTACTCGGACAGGGGACACAGATACGCAGTATTTT	CASTRTGDTDTQYF
.	TRBD1	TRBV5-1	TRBJ2-3	TGCGCCAGCACCAAAGGACAGGGCGCCCTCCCGACAGATACGCAGTATTTT	CASTKGQGALPTDTQYF
.	.	TRBV29-1	TRBJ2-3	TGCAGCGTTGACTCCCCCGGTAGCACAGATACGCAGTATTTT	CSVDSPGSTDTQYF
once	.	TRBV7-9	TRBJ1-1	TGTGCCAGCAGCCGATGGAGTCGTCGGAACACTGAAGCTTTCTTT	CASSRWSRRNTEAFF
.	TRBD2	TRBV5-1	TRBJ2-7	TGCGCCAGCAGCTTTTGGATGGCTAGCGGGGGAAGCTACGAGCAGTACTTC	CASSFWMASGGSYEQYF
once	.	TRBV27	TRBJ1-2	TGTGCCAGCAGTTTATCCGGTTTTAACTATGGCTACACCTTC	CASSLSGFNYGYTF
.	TRBD1	TRBV6-1	TRBJ1-1	TGTGCCAGCACCGGGGACAGGGGGAACACTGAAGCTTTCTTT	CASTGDRGNTEAFF
.	TRBD2	TRBV2	TRBJ2-1	TGTGCCAGCAGTATCAGACTAGCGGGAGTAAGTGAGCAGTTCTTC	CASSIRLAGVSEQFF
.	.	TRBV5-1	TRBJ1-2	TGCGCCAGCAGCTTGAACCAGTATGGCTACACCTTC	CASSLNQYGYTF
.	TRBD2	TRBV27	TRBJ2-7	TGTGCCAGCAGTTTATCAAAACTAGCGGGAGGCGAGCAGTACTTC	CASSLSKLAGGEQYF
.	.	TRBV6-1	TRBJ2-1	TGTGCCAGCAGTGAAGGGCCATACGCCTACAATGAGCAGTTCTTC	CASSEGPYAYNEQFF
.	.	TRBV18	TRBJ1-5	TGTGCCAGCTCACCGGGAGGGCTCGGGTCTCAGCCCCAGCATTTT	CASSPGGLGSQPQHF
.	TRBD1	TRBV25-1	TRBJ2-7	TGTGCCAGCAGCCTAACTCGGGACAGGCCGCAGTACTTC	CASSLTRDRPQYF
.	TRBD1	TRBV29-1	TRBJ1-2	TGCAGCGTTTCTCAGGGGGCGCGGGATGGCTACACCTTC	CSVSQGARDGYTF
.	TRBD1	TRBV19	TRBJ2-7	TGTGCCAGTAACCCTGGGGGAGACAGGGACGGCGAGCAGTACTTC	CASNPGGDRDGEQYF
.	TRBD1	TRBV2	TRBJ2-7	TGTGCCAGGGGCTGGACAGGGGGCGGCGAGCAGTACTTC	CARGWTGGGEQYF
.	TRBD2	TRBV2	TRBJ2-5	TGTGCGCAAGCCCAGCGGGGGGGCGGGGAGACCCAGTACTTC	CAQAQRGGGETQYF